Below are 13 T cell receptor beta chains sequenced from a single sample in a study of PD-L1 blockade in urothelial cancer listed by TCRdb under 2017. Library generation was performed with the immunoSEQ multiplex PCR assay. TCRdb mirrors the immuneACCESS table, restricted to in-frame sequences. Some clones are absent from its copies; in checked studies, under half trace to an unresolved V gene, and the reason for the others is unknown. This sample holds 70,000 or so clones; roughly 91% were observed only once. The ten largest clones add up to less than 3.5% of the sample. This sample comprised PBMCs, obtained around atezolizumab (anti-PD-L1) treatment. These receptors originate from a man in his 60s with urothelial cancer.

The V and J genes are TRBV29-1 and TRBJ2-1; TRBD1 aligns across 9 bases. The germline V gene encodes CDR1 SQVTM and CDR2 ANQGSEA. Trimming removed 6 bases from V and 6 bases from J; junction bases left unmatched: 15. This CDR3 has 16 residues. The CDR3 region has the DNA TGCAGCGTACATTTACCGGGGACAGGGAATAGCAATGAGCAGTTCTTC. Amino acids: CSVHLPGTGNSNEQFF.

This chain's CDR3 is CSVGRGASSYNEQFF. The CDR3 coding sequence is TGCAGCGTTGGCCGGGGGGCCAGCTCCTACAATGAGCAGTTCTTC. The rearrangement uses TRBV29-1 and TRBJ2-1; a possible D gene is TRBD2 (7 bases). Trimming stripped 4 bases from V and 0 bases from J, with 13 bases between. Germline CDR1 and CDR2: SQVTM and ANQGSEA. This CDR3 has 15 amino acids.

This rearrangement joins TRBV28 to TRBJ2-7; a weak D match, TRBD1 (6 bases). The CDR3 consists of 16 residues. Trimming cost V 2 bases and J 0 bases, with 14 bases left between them. CDR1 is MDHEN, CDR2 SYDVKM, per germline. CDR3 region: CASSLNAGQSSYEQYF. Here the CDR3 DNA reads TGTGCCAGCAGTTTAAACGCTGGACAGAGCTCCTACGAGCAGTACTTC. The variable domain in full, with the rest retrieved from reference TRBV28 and TRBJ2-7, is DVKVTQSSRYLVKRTGEKVFLECVQDMDHENMFWYRQDPGLGLRLIYFSYDVKMKEKGDIPEGYSVSREKKERFSLILESASTNQTSMYLCASSLNAGQSSYEQYFGPGTRLTVT.

The chain carries TRBV7-9 and TRBJ2-3, with a tentative D call TRBD2 (6 bases). Trimming stripped 5 bases from V and 10 bases from J, with 13 bases between. The CDR3 is made up of 12 amino acids. Germline V lookup: CDR1 SEHNR, CDR2 FQNEAQ (reference sequence). CDR3 amino acids: CASSPGSLAQYF. CDR3 DNA sequence: TGTGCCAGCAGCCCCGGGAGCCTAGCGCAGTATTTT.

This clone has a handful of counts. The CDR3 here is CASSQRLLSNEQFF. CDR3 DNA sequence: TGTGCCAGCAGCCAGAGACTACTCAGCAATGAGCAGTTCTTC. The chain recombines TRBV7-6 with TRBJ2-1; perhaps TRBD2 as D (5 bases). CDR1 and CDR2 (germline): SGHVS, FNYEAQ. V gave up 5 bases and J gave up 6 bases, with 14 bases separating them. CDR3 length: 14 amino acids.

The rearrangement uses TRBV29-1 and TRBJ1-2, with 9 bases matching TRBD1. V lost 0 bases to trimming and J lost 6 bases; unmatched junction nucleotides: 8. Germline CDR1 reads SQVTM; CDR2 reads ANQGSEA. The CDR3 contains 15 residues. The CDR3 bases are TGCAGCGTTGAAGATCTGCTCGGGACAGGGAATGGCTACACCTTC. It translates to CSVEDLLGTGNGYTF.

J is TRBJ1-3 and V is TRBV2; D gene ambiguous. Trimming removed 3 bases from V and 0 bases from J, with 12 bases in between. Per germline, CDR1 SNHLY and CDR2 FYNNEI. The CDR3 loop spans 16 amino acids. CDR3 coding DNA: TGTGCCAGCAGTGATTCTCCGAGGGTCTCTGGAAACACCATATATTTT. Translation: CASSDSPRVSGNTIYF.

This clone came up a few times. The V and J genes are TRBV30 and TRBJ2-5; D is unresolved. Germline V gene sequence: CDR1 GTSNPN, CDR2 SVGIG (reference sequence). The CDR3 loop spans 13 amino acids. V was trimmed by 2 bases and J by 0 bases, leaving 7 bases between them. The CDR3 nucleotides are TGTGCCTGGAGTCGATTAGACCAAGAGACCCAGTACTTC. Protein product: CAWSRLDQETQYF.

The chain recombines TRBV18 with TRBJ2-3, with 9 bases matching TRBD2. Trimming removed 1 base from V and 6 bases from J; junction bases left unmatched: 5. This CDR3 has 15 residues. Looked up from germline, CDR1 is KGHSH and CDR2 is LQKENI. The CDR3 DNA sequence: TGTGCCAGCTCACCACTAGCGGGGGTGCCGGATACGCAGTATTTT. It yields the protein CASSPLAGVPDTQYF.

V and J are TRBV5-1 and TRBJ2-3; the D gene is possibly TRBD2 (6 bases). This CDR3 is 15 amino acids long. V lost 5 bases and J 2 bases, leaving 15 bases between the germline ends. Looked up from germline, CDR1 is SGHRS and CDR2 is YFSETQ. The CDR3 reads CASRKAGRDTDTQYF. The CDR3 region has the DNA TGCGCCAGCAGAAAGGCGGGACGGGACACAGATACGCAGTATTTT.

The genes are TRBV27 and TRBJ2-1, with D possibly matching TRBD1 (6 bases). V lost 5 bases and J 5 bases, leaving 22 bases between the germline ends. The CDR3 is 17 residues long. Germline loops: CDR1 MNHEY, CDR2 SMNVEV (reference sequence). The chain's CDR3 is CASSPLTVRGTDNEQFF. As DNA, the CDR3 is TGTGCCAGCAGTCCCCTAACCGTCAGGGGTACGGACAATGAGCAGTTCTTC.

This sequence joins TRBV6-5 and TRBJ1-2; D unresolved. Germline-derived CDR1 and CDR2 are MNHEY and SVGAGI. CDR3 length: 16 residues. Trimming left V 2 bases short and J 0 bases short, with 13 bases between. In nucleotides, the CDR3 is TGTGCCAGCAGTTACCGCGGCCGGGAGACTAACTATGGCTACACCTTC. Translating gives CASSYRGRETNYGYTF.

The chain carries TRBV15 and TRBJ1-1, with D perhaps matching TRBD1 (6 bases). The length of the CDR3 is 14 residues. Trimming removed 8 bases at V and 2 bases at J, with 15 bases between. Germline assignment: CDR1 LNHNV and CDR2 YYDKDF (reference sequence). The CDR3 reads CATRTGHRNTEAFF. CDR3 in DNA: TGTGCCACCCGAACGGGACACCGAAACACTGAAGCTTTCTTT.